This is a list of T cell receptor beta chains from one sample in a study of early stage breast cancer tumors. Repertoires were generated with immunoSEQ multiplex PCR, while TCRdb's copy carries only in-frame clones and drops some. The table records 30,000 to 40,000 clones, around 70% of them present only once. Sequencing was done on a sample of blood. These receptors all come from a person between 55 and 69 years old with breast cancer. The CDR3 runs from the conserved cysteine through the conserved F or W. The D gene is left open where the match is weak. The size of a clone is reported for some rows only, either as once, few or many, or as a class for expanded clones.

d_gene	v_gene	j_gene	abundance	CDR3aa	CDR3nt
TRBD1	TRBV19	TRBJ1-3	NA	CASSPRDRGIKSSGNTIYF	TGTGCCAGTAGTCCACGGGACAGGGGGATCAAGAGCTCTGGAAACACCATATATTTT
NA	TRBV29-1	TRBJ2-3	NA	CSTSPDTQYF	TGCAGCACCAGTCCAGATACGCAGTATTTT
TRBD2	TRBV7-9	TRBJ2-1	NA	CASSLGTSGGNEQFF	TGTGCCAGCAGCTTAGGAACTAGCGGCGGCAATGAGCAGTTCTTC
NA	TRBV9	TRBJ1-3	few	CASSVDSGNTIYF	TGTGCCAGCAGCGTAGACTCTGGAAACACCATATATTTT
NA	TRBV7-2	TRBJ2-1	NA	CASRKNNEQFF	TGTGCCAGCAGGAAAAACAATGAGCAGTTCTTC
TRBD1	TRBV27	TRBJ1-3	NA	CASSPRTGTITGNTIYF	TGTGCCAGCAGTCCCCGGACAGGGACGATCACTGGAAACACCATATATTTT
NA	TRBV7-9	TRBJ2-2	once	CASSLEVNTGELFF	TGTGCCAGCAGCTTAGAGGTGAACACCGGGGAGCTGTTTTTT
TRBD2	TRBV11-3	TRBJ2-1	once	CASSSGLAGVRVDEQFF	TGTGCCAGCAGCTCGGGACTAGCGGGAGTTCGTGTGGATGAGCAGTTCTTC
TRBD1	TRBV27	TRBJ1-2	few	CASSLSTGTDGYTF	TGTGCCAGCAGTTTGTCTACAGGGACAGATGGCTACACCTTC
TRBD1	TRBV30	TRBJ1-1	NA	CAWSVTGGSAEAFF	TGTGCCTGGAGTGTTACAGGGGGCTCCGCTGAAGCTTTCTTT
TRBD1	TRBV15	TRBJ2-7	once	CATSKVGEGAAYEQYF	TGTGCCACCAGCAAGGTCGGTGAGGGGGCGGCCTACGAGCAGTACTTC
NA	TRBV27	TRBJ1-5	NA	CASSLSRDQPQHF	TGTGCCAGCAGTTTATCGAGGGATCAGCCCCAGCATTTT
NA	TRBV23-1	TRBJ2-2	NA	CASSPWGSSKTGELFF	TGCGCCAGCTCACCTTGGGGAAGTTCCAAAACCGGGGAGCTGTTTTTT
TRBD2	TRBV15	TRBJ2-7	NA	CATGGAGGPRNEQYF	TGTGCCACCGGCGGGGCGGGAGGGCCACGGAACGAGCAGTACTTC
NA	TRBV7-6	TRBJ2-7	medium-sized	CASSLQGWYEQYF	TGTGCCAGCAGCTTACAGGGTTGGTACGAGCAGTACTTC
NA	TRBV4-1	TRBJ1-4	NA	CASSQLTGKLFF	TGCGCCAGCAGCCAACTAACAGGAAAACTGTTTTTT
TRBD2	TRBV13	TRBJ2-1	NA	CASSPGTSGYNEQFF	TGTGCCAGCAGCCCAGGGACTAGCGGATACAATGAGCAGTTCTTC
TRBD1	TRBV5-1	TRBJ1-1	NA	CASSLTGQGNTEAFF	TGCGCCAGCAGCTTGACCGGACAGGGCAACACTGAAGCTTTCTTT
NA	TRBV4-1	TRBJ2-2	NA	CASSQDKVLANTGELFF	TGCGCCAGCAGCCAAGATAAAGTCCTAGCGAACACCGGGGAGCTGTTTTTT
NA	TRBV7-9	TRBJ1-3	NA	CASSARGLDTIYF	TGTGCCAGCAGCGCCCGGGGTTTGGACACCATATATTTT
NA	TRBV28	TRBJ1-2	NA	CASRTLNYGYTF	TGTGCCAGCAGGACCCTTAACTATGGCTACACCTTC
NA	TRBV19	TRBJ2-2	NA	CASNTGLSTGELFF	TGTGCCAGTAATACTGGCCTGAGCACCGGGGAGCTGTTTTTT
TRBD1	TRBV6-5	TRBJ1-5	few	CASSYDRGEQPQHF	TGTGCCAGCAGTTATGACAGGGGCGAACAGCCCCAGCATTTT
TRBD2	TRBV6-5	TRBJ2-3	NA	CASSPLAGSTDTQYF	TGTGCCAGCAGTCCCCTAGCGGGAAGCACAGATACGCAGTATTTT
NA	TRBV19	TRBJ1-4	few	CASSANTFNEKLFF	TGTGCCAGTAGTGCAAACACTTTCAATGAAAAACTGTTTTTT
NA	TRBV5-1	TRBJ1-1	NA	CASSLSGQKNTEAFF	TGCGCCAGCAGCCTATCTGGACAGAAGAACACTGAAGCTTTCTTT
NA	TRBV6-4	TRBJ2-2	medium-sized	CASTVEAARAGELFF	TGTGCCAGCACCGTGGAGGCGGCGAGGGCCGGGGAGCTGTTTTTT
TRBD2	TRBV7-9	TRBJ2-7	few	CASSPVAGVRHEQYF	TGTGCCAGCAGCCCAGTAGCGGGAGTGCGCCACGAGCAGTACTTC
NA	TRBV7-8	TRBJ1-3	NA	CASSSQGGILGNTIYF	TGTGCCAGCAGCTCACAGGGAGGGATATTAGGAAACACCATATATTTT
NA	TRBV6-1	TRBJ2-5	NA	CASLRKGRKETQYF	TGTGCCAGCCTCCGCAAGGGCAGGAAAGAGACCCAGTACTTC
NA	TRBV30	TRBJ2-1	few	CAWSVTAGWDNEQFF	TGTGCCTGGAGTGTAACGGCCGGGTGGGACAATGAGCAGTTCTTC
NA	TRBV28	TRBJ1-2	NA	CASSLGGYGYTF	TGTGCCAGCAGTTTAGGCGGGTATGGCTACACCTTC
TRBD1	TRBV7-8	TRBJ2-3	NA	CASRVGTGDPDTQYF	TGTGCCAGCAGAGTAGGGACAGGGGACCCAGATACGCAGTATTTT
NA	TRBV18	TRBJ2-7	NA	CASSPNKGQHEQYF	TGTGCCAGCTCACCGAACAAAGGACAGCACGAGCAGTACTTC
TRBD2	TRBV28	TRBJ2-7	NA	CASPPSGGSYEQYF	TGTGCCAGCCCCCCCAGCGGGGGGTCCTACGAGCAGTACTTC
NA	TRBV6-5	TRBJ2-7	medium-sized	CASGWTGRGEQYF	TGTGCCAGCGGCTGGACAGGGAGGGGCGAGCAGTACTTC
TRBD2	TRBV4-2	TRBJ2-3	NA	CASSQEDGGGLVTDTQYF	TGTGCCAGCAGCCAAGAAGATGGCGGGGGGCTGGTAACAGATACGCAGTATTTT
NA	TRBV30	TRBJ2-5	NA	CAWSQKEGRPQYF	TGTGCCTGGAGTCAGAAAGAGGGACGGCCCCAGTACTTC
NA	TRBV5-4	TRBJ2-7	NA	CASSVTGNLEEQYF	TGTGCCAGCAGCGTGACAGGCAATCTGGAGGAGCAGTACTTC
NA	TRBV15	TRBJ2-1	few	CATSSGTGSSYNEQFF	TGTGCCACCAGCAGCGGGACTGGAAGCTCCTACAATGAGCAGTTCTTC
NA	TRBV12-2	TRBJ1-2	NA	CASRFVGAAYGYTF	TGTGCAAGTCGCTTCGTCGGGGCTGCCTATGGCTACACCTTC
NA	TRBV7-8	TRBJ2-2	NA	CASSSWGSGYANTGELFF	TGTGCCAGCAGCTCTTGGGGGTCCGGATACGCGAACACCGGGGAGCTGTTTTTT
NA	TRBV1	TRBJ2-5	NA	CTSSPSSGGAEETQYF	TGCACCAGCAGCCCTTCTAGCGGGGGGGCAGAAGAGACCCAGTACTTC
TRBD1	TRBV2	TRBJ2-1	NA	CASRVDRANEQFF	TGTGCCAGCAGAGTAGACAGGGCAAATGAGCAGTTCTTC
TRBD1	TRBV7-9	TRBJ2-7	few	CASSPGGTGMNEQYF	TGTGCCAGCAGCCCAGGCGGGACAGGGATGAACGAGCAGTACTTC
NA	TRBV13	TRBJ2-7	few	CASSPGFKGREQYF	TGTGCCAGCTCCCCAGGGTTTAAGGGGCGCGAGCAGTACTTC
TRBD2	TRBV30	TRBJ2-6	NA	CAWRGGTSGVLGANVLTF	TGTGCCTGGAGGGGGGGGACTAGCGGGGTACTTGGGGCCAACGTCCTGACTTTC
NA	TRBV6-4	TRBJ1-1	once	CASSAMVGTEAFF	TGTGCCAGCAGTGCTATGGTAGGAACTGAAGCTTTCTTT
NA	TRBV19	TRBJ1-2	NA	CASSPRTTMSGYTF	TGTGCCAGTAGTCCCCGGACGACCATGAGTGGCTACACCTTC
NA	TRBV6-5	TRBJ2-2	NA	CASSYREAGELFF	TGTGCCAGCAGTTACAGGGAGGCCGGGGAGCTGTTTTTT
TRBD1	TRBV18	TRBJ1-1	NA	CASSPPTGSTEAFF	TGTGCCAGCTCACCACCGACAGGGTCCACTGAAGCTTTCTTT
TRBD2	TRBV19	TRBJ2-1	NA	CASSRGGSSYNEQFF	TGTGCCAGTAGTAGAGGCGGGAGCTCCTACAATGAGCAGTTCTTC
TRBD1	TRBV29-1	TRBJ2-1	NA	CSVVGDRVNHEQFF	TGCAGCGTTGTCGGCGACAGGGTCAACCATGAGCAGTTCTTC